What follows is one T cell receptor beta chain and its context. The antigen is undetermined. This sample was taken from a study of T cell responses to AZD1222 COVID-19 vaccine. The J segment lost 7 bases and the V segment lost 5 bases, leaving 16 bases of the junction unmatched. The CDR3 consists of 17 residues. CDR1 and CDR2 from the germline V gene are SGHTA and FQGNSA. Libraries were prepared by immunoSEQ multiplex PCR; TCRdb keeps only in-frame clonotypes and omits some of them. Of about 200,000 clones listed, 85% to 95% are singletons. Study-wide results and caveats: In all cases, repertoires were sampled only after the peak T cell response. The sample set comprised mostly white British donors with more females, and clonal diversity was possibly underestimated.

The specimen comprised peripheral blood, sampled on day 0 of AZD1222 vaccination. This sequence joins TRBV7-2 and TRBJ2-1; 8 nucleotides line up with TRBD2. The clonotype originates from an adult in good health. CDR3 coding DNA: TGTGCCAGCAGCCCATATCTTAGCGGGGTCGCGGGGAATGAGCAGTTCTTC. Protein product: CASSPYLSGVAGNEQFF.